This TCR beta chain is drawn from a study of early T cells in non-severe SARS-CoV-2 infection. Study-wide context: Sequencing of unsorted whole blood was done on bulk RNA, leaving chains unpaired. Points from the study as a whole: VDJdb matching, biased toward anti-spike CD8 responses, missed private and CD4 specificities.

CDR3 size: 12 residues. Germline-derived CDR1 and CDR2 are SNHLY and FYNNEI. Unmatched junction bases numbered 6, after V lost 11 bases and J lost 2 bases. Individual cDNA molecules carried attached unique molecular identifiers. TCRdb reanalysed the 5' RACE reads using MiXCR and keeps one entry per CDR3 protein. The sample yields approximately 90,000 distinct CDR3 sequences, 16% seen once. Comments on this clonotype: As yet, its antigen is unknown.

Sequenced material: whole blood, taken at baseline. The gene calls are TRBV2 and TRBJ2-7, with 7 positions matching TRBD2. The sequence came from an adult who was a healthcare worker with PCR-confirmed SARS-CoV-2 infection or an uninfected control (not recorded which). The chain's CDR3 is CAGHGRTYEQYF. CDR3 nucleotides: TGTGCCGGACACGGGAGGACCTACGAGCAGTACTTC.